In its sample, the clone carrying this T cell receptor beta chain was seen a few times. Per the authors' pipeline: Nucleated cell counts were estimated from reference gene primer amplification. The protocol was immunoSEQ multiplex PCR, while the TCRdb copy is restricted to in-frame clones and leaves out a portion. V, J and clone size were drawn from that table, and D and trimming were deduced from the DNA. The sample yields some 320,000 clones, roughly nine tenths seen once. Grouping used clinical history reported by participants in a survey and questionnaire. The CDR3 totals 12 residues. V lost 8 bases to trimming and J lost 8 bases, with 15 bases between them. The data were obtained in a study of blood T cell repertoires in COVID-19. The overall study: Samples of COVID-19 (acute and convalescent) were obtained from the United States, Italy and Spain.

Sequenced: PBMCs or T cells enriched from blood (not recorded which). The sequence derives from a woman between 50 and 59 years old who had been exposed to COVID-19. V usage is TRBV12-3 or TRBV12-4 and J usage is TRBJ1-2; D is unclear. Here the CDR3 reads CASSPWTSGYTF. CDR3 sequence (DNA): TGTGCCAGCTCCCCTTGGACTTCGGGCTACACCTTC.